Given below is one TCR beta chain in context. This clonotype was seen more than once but under ten times. The clone's antigen remains unknown. Base qualities are not at hand, and no much larger clone is one base apart. The data were taken from a study of T cell repertoires in cytomegalovirus infection (dated by TCRdb to about 2019). About the full investigation: Because public TCR beta signatures pointed to carriage of CMV infection together with the matching HLA type, the HLA type of each donor mattered for the analysis.

From the cysteine through the phenylalanine, the CDR3 covers 14 amino acids. The retained sequence is limited to the CDR3, 42 bases, with the frame set at the first base. CDR1 SGHVS and CDR2 FQNEAQ are derived from the germline V gene. V is reduced by 3 bases and J by 6 bases, leaving a spacing of 11 bases between them. TCRdb names Illumina HiSeq 1500 as the instrument used. TCRdb's own reprocessing of the public reads used fastp at Q25 and MiXCR and kept productive beta chains. CDR3 protein duplicates are merged, each entry listing the most common genes and DNA. The sample records approximately 700,000 distinct CDR3 sequences, about 40% of which are singletons. The ten largest clones take up around 2.8% of the sample. Overall results and qualifications from the work: Cumulative frequency of public TCR beta family members discriminated carriers of CMV infection plus the relevant HLA type in this cohort and an independent approximately 370-donor cohort. The ex vivo response was dominated by HLA-C-restricted CMV-specific TCR beta clonotypes, and the single most frequent clonotype in two of eight donors was supplied by these HLA-C-restricted clonotypes.

The chain couples TRBV7-8 to TRBJ1-4, with no confidently assigned D gene. The receptor's source is a human donor in good health (CMV status not recorded). Some clones in this sample may be carry-over from other donors' samples. The sample taken for sequencing was PBMCs. The CDR3 reads as follows: CASSFGGMDEKLFF. The base sequence is TGTGCCAGCAGCTTCGGAGGGATGGATGAAAAACTGTTTTTT.